The rows below give T cell receptor beta chains drawn from one sample of a study of T cell changes during pregnancy in multiple sclerosis. Repertoires were generated with immunoSEQ multiplex PCR, while TCRdb's copy carries only in-frame clones and drops some. The sample shows around 88,000 clones, about nine tenths of them seen only once. This sample comprised peripheral blood, obtained in the first trimester of pregnancy. The receptors shown here come from a female donor with multiple sclerosis, enrolled in a pregnancy study. Each CDR3 is given with its conserved first and last residue. Fields, in order: clone size, V gene, J gene, D gene, CDR3 protein, CDR3 DNA. D genes are given only for firm matches. A row's size may be missing; if present it is once, few, many or a size class.

.	TRBV27	TRBJ1-1	TRBD1	CASSPLRQGSPEAFF	TGTGCCAGCAGTCCCCTCCGACAGGGTAGCCCTGAAGCTTTCTTT
.	TRBV6-6	TRBJ1-2	TRBD1	CASSYSSTGVYGYTF	TGTGCCAGCAGTTACTCTTCGACAGGGGTCTATGGCTACACCTTC
.	TRBV10-3	TRBJ1-1	.	CAISEGGNAFF	TGTGCCATCAGTGAGGGAGGGAATGCTTTCTTT
.	TRBV27	TRBJ2-5	TRBD2	CASSNLAGVGETQYF	TGTGCCAGCAGTAACTTAGCGGGAGTGGGTGAGACCCAGTACTTC
.	TRBV10-3	TRBJ2-5	TRBD1	CAIRKTGTGSETQYF	TGTGCCATCAGGAAAACCGGGACAGGGTCCGAGACCCAGTACTTC
.	TRBV10-3	TRBJ2-7	TRBD1	CAARRQGTYEQYF	TGTGCCGCAAGGAGACAGGGAACCTACGAGCAGTACTTC
.	TRBV30	TRBJ1-3	.	CAWRGSGVSGNTIYF	TGTGCCTGGAGAGGATCAGGGGTCTCTGGAAACACCATATATTTT
few	TRBV27	TRBJ1-2	.	CASSSTGDFNYGYTF	TGTGCCAGCAGTTCAACCGGGGACTTTAACTATGGCTACACCTTC
.	TRBV9	TRBJ2-1	TRBD2	CASSFTPLAGGPNNEQFF	TGTGCCAGCAGCTTCACACCCTTAGCGGGAGGGCCGAACAATGAGCAGTTCTTC
.	TRBV5-6	TRBJ1-6	.	CASSLVGEDSPLHF	TGTGCCAGCAGCTTGGTAGGGGAAGATTCACCCCTCCACTTT
.	TRBV6-1	TRBJ2-7	TRBD1	CASSVAVGTAYEQYF	TGTGCCAGCAGTGTAGCTGTGGGGACAGCCTACGAGCAGTACTTC
.	TRBV5-1	TRBJ2-7	.	CASSLSGDTGEQYF	TGCGCCAGCAGCTTGTCCGGGGACACGGGGGAGCAGTACTTC
.	TRBV16	TRBJ1-4	.	CASSRHQGVEKLFF	TGTGCCAGCAGCAGACATCAGGGTGTTGAAAAACTGTTTTTT
.	TRBV5-6	TRBJ2-7	.	CASSPWGVSYEQYF	TGTGCCAGCAGCCCCTGGGGAGTTTCCTACGAGCAGTACTTC
.	TRBV7-9	TRBJ2-7	.	CASSFGREREQYF	TGTGCCAGCAGCTTTGGCCGGGAGAGGGAGCAGTACTTC
.	TRBV18	TRBJ1-2	TRBD1	CASTRQGLYGYTF	TGTGCCAGCACCCGACAGGGCCTCTATGGCTACACCTTC
.	TRBV11-3	TRBJ1-3	.	CASSLVSRVRSAGNTIYF	TGTGCCAGCAGCTTAGTTTCACGGGTGCGTTCTGCGGGAAACACCATATATTTT
.	TRBV29-1	TRBJ2-7	TRBD2	CSVLTGTSGYEQYF	TGCAGCGTTCTTACCGGGACTAGCGGCTACGAGCAGTACTTC
.	TRBV6-1	TRBJ1-1	.	CASSAGLENTEAFF	TGTGCCAGCAGTGCGGGACTCGAGAACACTGAAGCTTTCTTT
.	TRBV10-3	TRBJ1-2	TRBD1	CAISESRTGSNYGYTF	TGTGCCATCAGTGAGTCCCGGACAGGTTCTAACTATGGCTACACCTTC
.	TRBV11-3	TRBJ2-7	.	CASSPPPGYYEQYF	TGTGCCAGCAGCCCACCACCCGGGTACTACGAGCAGTACTTC
.	TRBV7-6	TRBJ2-5	TRBD2	CASSFFEGTTQETQYF	TGTGCCAGCAGCTTTTTTGAGGGGACTACCCAAGAGACCCAGTACTTC
.	TRBV7-2	TRBJ2-7	TRBD1	CASSPEDRGLSYEQYF	TGTGCCAGCAGCCCCGAAGACAGGGGACTCTCCTACGAGCAGTACTTC
.	TRBV4-3	TRBJ2-7	TRBD2	CASSQSSGGQMREQYF	TGCGCCAGCAGCCAGTCAAGCGGGGGGCAAATGAGGGAGCAGTACTTC
.	TRBV7-3	TRBJ1-2	TRBD1	CASSSYPNPTGVYGYTF	TGTGCCAGCAGCTCGTACCCAAACCCGACAGGGGTCTATGGCTACACCTTC
.	TRBV7-6	TRBJ1-5	TRBD1	CASSSEYRTGGNQPQHF	TGTGCCAGCAGCTCCGAATATCGGACAGGGGGAAATCAGCCCCAGCATTTT
once	TRBV7-8	TRBJ1-6	.	CASSLRRFPKRSYNSPLHF	TGTGCCAGCAGCTTACGACGGTTTCCGAAGAGGTCCTATAATTCACCCCTCCACTTT
.	TRBV7-8	TRBJ2-3	TRBD2	CASSLRTARGSTDTQYF	TGTGCCAGCAGCTTAAGGACCGCGCGGGGGAGCACAGATACGCAGTATTTT
.	TRBV9	TRBJ1-2	TRBD1	CASSENRGLRGYTF	TGTGCCAGCAGCGAAAACAGGGGGCTCCGAGGCTACACCTTC
.	TRBV6-1	TRBJ1-2	TRBD1	CASSERGTGRYGYTF	TGTGCCAGCAGTGAACGTGGGACAGGGAGGTATGGCTACACCTTC
.	TRBV5-1	TRBJ2-1	.	CASSLGTVTYNEQFF	TGCGCCAGCAGCTTAGGGACTGTTACCTACAATGAGCAGTTCTTC
.	TRBV19	TRBJ1-2	TRBD1	CATYRGFVYGYTF	TGTGCCACCTACAGGGGGTTCGTATATGGCTACACCTTC
.	TRBV4-1	TRBJ2-2	.	CASSHIGGGPGELFF	TGCGCCAGCAGCCATATTGGGGGGGGCCCCGGGGAGCTGTTTTTT
.	TRBV28	TRBJ1-2	TRBD1	CASRSGGQGRPIF	TGTGCCAGCAGGTCAGGGGGACAGGGGCGTCCAATCTTC
.	TRBV5-1	TRBJ2-3	.	CASRRDLSTDTQYF	TGCGCCAGCAGGAGGGACTTAAGCACAGATACGCAGTATTTT
.	TRBV4-1	TRBJ2-7	.	CASSEGLNYEQYF	TGCGCCAGCAGCGAGGGCCTAAACTACGAGCAGTACTTC
.	TRBV28	TRBJ2-7	TRBD1	CASRRRTGGEQYF	TGTGCCAGCAGGCGCCGGACAGGCGGCGAGCAGTACTTC
few	TRBV19	TRBJ1-2	.	CASSREPYGYTF	TGTGCCAGTAGCCGGGAGCCCTATGGCTACACCTTC
.	TRBV5-4	TRBJ1-2	TRBD1	CASSFRGAEGYTF	TGTGCCAGCAGCTTCAGGGGGGCAGAAGGCTACACCTTC
.	TRBV10-3	TRBJ2-5	TRBD1	CAISGPGTGQETQYF	TGTGCCATCAGTGGCCCCGGGACAGGGCAAGAGACCCAGTACTTC
.	TRBV7-6	TRBJ1-1	TRBD1	CASSLAPTGGRTEAFF	TGTGCCAGCAGCTTAGCGCCGACAGGGGGAAGAACTGAAGCTTTCTTT
.	TRBV19	TRBJ2-1	.	CASSLGLTYNEQFF	TGTGCCAGTAGTCTAGGTCTAACCTACAATGAGCAGTTCTTC
.	TRBV4-1	TRBJ2-7	.	CASSQDWAATTYEQYF	TGCGCCAGCAGCCAAGATTGGGCAGCGACTACCTACGAGCAGTACTTC
.	TRBV9	TRBJ1-2	.	CASSPGGGSNYGYTF	TGTGCCAGCAGCCCCGGGGGGGGCTCTAACTATGGCTACACCTTC
.	TRBV5-1	TRBJ1-2	.	CASRLVYRGSSDYGYTF	TGCGCCAGCCGCCTGGTATACCGAGGGTCAAGTGACTATGGCTACACCTTC
once	TRBV9	TRBJ1-5	TRBD1	CASSETGSNQPQHF	TGTGCCAGCAGCGAGACAGGGAGCAATCAGCCCCAGCATTTT
.	TRBV5-1	TRBJ2-5	TRBD2	CASSSLPGTSAGGKETQYF	TGCGCCAGCAGCTCCCTTCCCGGGACTAGCGCCGGTGGAAAAGAGACCCAGTACTTC
once	TRBV7-6	TRBJ2-7	.	CASSSDWSYEQYF	TGTGCCAGCAGTAGCGATTGGTCCTACGAGCAGTACTTC
.	TRBV30	TRBJ2-6	.	CAWTNSGANVLTF	TGTGCCTGGACAAACTCTGGGGCCAACGTCCTGACTTTC
.	TRBV4-3	TRBJ1-1	.	CASSQVRRVGTEAFF	TGCGCCAGCAGCCAAGTAAGGAGGGTTGGCACTGAAGCTTTCTTT
.	TRBV29-1	TRBJ2-1	.	CSVERGDSYNEQFF	TGCAGCGTTGAACGCGGGGACTCCTACAATGAGCAGTTCTTC
.	TRBV7-9	TRBJ1-1	.	CASSPLNTEAFF	TGTGCCAGCAGCCCATTGAACACTGAAGCTTTCTTT
once	TRBV10-3	TRBJ1-5	.	CAISESKGYQPQHF	TGTGCCATCAGTGAGTCCAAGGGGTATCAGCCCCAGCATTTT
.	TRBV6-5	TRBJ1-2	TRBD1	CASSPDGQGSGYTF	TGTGCCAGCAGTCCGGACGGACAGGGATCTGGCTACACCTTC